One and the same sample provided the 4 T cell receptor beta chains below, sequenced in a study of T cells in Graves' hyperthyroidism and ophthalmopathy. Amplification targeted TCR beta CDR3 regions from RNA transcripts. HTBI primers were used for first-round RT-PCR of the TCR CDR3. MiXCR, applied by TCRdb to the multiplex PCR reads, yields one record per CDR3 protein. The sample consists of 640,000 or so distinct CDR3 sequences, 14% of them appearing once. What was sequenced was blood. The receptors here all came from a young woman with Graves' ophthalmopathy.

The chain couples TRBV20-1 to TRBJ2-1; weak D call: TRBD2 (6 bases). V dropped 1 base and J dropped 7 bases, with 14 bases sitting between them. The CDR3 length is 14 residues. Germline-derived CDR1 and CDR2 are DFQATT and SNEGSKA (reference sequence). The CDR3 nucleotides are TGCAGTGCTAGAGGGGGAGCGGCGGGAAATGAGCAGTTCTTC. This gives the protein CSARGGAAGNEQFF.

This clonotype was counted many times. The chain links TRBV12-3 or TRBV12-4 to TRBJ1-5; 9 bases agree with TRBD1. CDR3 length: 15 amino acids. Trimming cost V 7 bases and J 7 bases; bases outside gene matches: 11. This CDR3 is CASKSGQGLRQPQHF. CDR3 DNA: TGTGCCAGCAAGTCGGGACAGGGCCTCAGGCAGCCCCAGCATTTT.

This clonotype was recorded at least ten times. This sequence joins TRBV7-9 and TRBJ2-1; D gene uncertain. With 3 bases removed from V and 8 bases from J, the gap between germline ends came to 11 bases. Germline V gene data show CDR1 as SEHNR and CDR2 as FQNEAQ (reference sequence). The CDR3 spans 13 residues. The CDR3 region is CASSLTPADEQFF. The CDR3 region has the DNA TGTGCCAGCAGCTTGACCCCGGCGGATGAGCAGTTCTTC. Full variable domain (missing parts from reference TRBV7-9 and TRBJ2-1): DTGVSQNPRHKITKRGQNVTFRCDPISEHNRLYWYRQTLGQGPEFLTYFQNEAQLEKSRLLSDRFSAERPKGSFSTLEIQRTEQGDSAMYLCASSLTPADEQFFGPGTRLTVL.

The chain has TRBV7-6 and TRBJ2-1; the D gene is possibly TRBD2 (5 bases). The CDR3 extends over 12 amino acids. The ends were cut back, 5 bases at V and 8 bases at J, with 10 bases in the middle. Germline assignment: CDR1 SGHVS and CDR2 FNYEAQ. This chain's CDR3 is CASSRGGDEQFF. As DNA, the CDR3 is TGTGCCAGCAGCCGAGGAGGCGATGAGCAGTTCTTC.